The 13 T cell receptor beta chains in this list originate from one sample, sequenced in a study of T-cell reconstitution after alpha-beta-depleted transplantation in children. Unique molecular identifiers featured in how the TCRbeta library was prepared. MiXCR was run by TCRdb on the PCR reads, yielding one entry per CDR3 protein. The sample lists about 610,000 distinct CDR3 sequences, roughly a tenth occurring once. The material was PBMCs from the stem cell graft donor, obtained from the stem cell graft. The receptors stem from a human donor who donated a stem cell graft to a child with acute myeloid leukemia.

The chain employs TRBV7-2 and TRBJ2-5; 12 positions match TRBD2. V trimming: 1 base; J trimming: 2 bases; junction bases outside the gene matches: 5. The length of the CDR3 is 17 residues. Germline loops: CDR1 SGHTA, CDR2 FQGNSA. As DNA, the CDR3 is TGTGCCAGCAGCTTAGTTGCTAGCGGGAGGGGGCAAGAGACCCAGTACTTC. Translating gives CASSLVASGRGQETQYF.

In regard to this clonotype: At one of its ends the junction is not consistent with the germline gene, which may arise from a read error. The genes are TRBV20-1 and TRBJ2-1; 10 nucleotides match TRBD2. The CDR3 loop spans 15 amino acids. Germline V gives CDR1 DFQATT, CDR2 SNEGSKA (reference sequence). The CDR3 bases are TGCTGTGCTAGAAATCCTAGCGGGAGTCGAAATGAGCAGTTCTTC. Protein: CCARNPSGSRNEQFF.

In its sample, this clonotype was seen many times. V usage is TRBV6-1 and J usage is TRBJ2-2; D is uncertain. The CDR3 has 13 amino acids. Germline CDR1 is MNHNS and CDR2 is SASEGT. V was shortened by 10 bases and J by 7 bases, with 16 bases between the two germline ends. CDR3 in DNA: TGTGCCACCGCTTCGGGTTTCGGCGGGGAGCTGTTTTTT. Its translation: CATASGFGGELFF.

This clonotype was counted ten times or more. The V gene is TRBV10-3, the J gene TRBJ2-1; D is ambiguous. This CDR3 has 14 amino acids. V was shortened by 10 bases and J by 6 bases, with 19 bases between the two germline ends. Per germline, CDR1 ENHRY and CDR2 SYGVKD. The CDR3 loop reads CATIVDSLSNEQFF. The CDR3 coding sequence is TGTGCCACCATCGTAGACTCCCTTTCCAATGAGCAGTTCTTC.

In nucleotides, the CDR3 is TGTGCCAGCAGCCCCCGGCGGGACCTTCAGTTCTTC. This sequence encodes CASSPRRDLQFF. V usage is TRBV7-3 and J usage is TRBJ2-1; perhaps TRBD2 as D (6 bases). This CDR3 contains 12 residues. The germline CDR1 and CDR2 sequences are SGHTA and FQGTGA. Between the trimmed V and J ends, which lost 5 bases and 13 bases, there was a span of 15 bases. Full variable domain (remainder filled in from reference TRBV7-3 and TRBJ2-1): GAGVSQTPSNKVTEKGKYVELRCDPISGHTALYWYRQSLGQGPEFLIYFQGTGAADDSGLPNDRFFAVRPEGSVSTLKIQRTERGDSAVYLCASSPRRDLQFFGPGTRLTVL.

This chain uses TRBV19 with TRBJ1-5; 9 bases agree with TRBD1. Germline V gene lookup returns CDR1 LNHDA and CDR2 SQIVND (reference sequence). The ends lost 2 bases at V and 2 bases at J; junction bases unmatched: 1. There are 15 residues in the CDR3. The CDR3 nucleotides read TGTGCCAGTAGTATAACAGGGGGCGGCAATCAGCCCCAGCATTTT. Protein sequence: CASSITGGGNQPQHF.

In this sample, this clonotype turned up a few times. The rearrangement uses TRBV5-1 and TRBJ2-2; tentative D call: TRBD2 (6 bases). The V end was cut by 2 bases, the J end by 5 bases, with 13 bases between. Germline values: CDR1 SGHRS, CDR2 YFSETQ. This CDR3 has 15 residues. The CDR3 spells CASSFNVGSTGELFF. CDR3 nucleotide sequence: TGCGCCAGCAGCTTTAACGTCGGGAGTACCGGGGAGCTGTTTTTT.

This clonotype was seen a few times. The chain carries TRBV28 and TRBJ1-1; maybe TRBD1 (5 bases). This CDR3 comprises 16 residues. Trimming removed 3 bases at V and 3 bases at J, with 17 bases between. In germline, CDR1 is MDHEN, CDR2 SYDVKM. CDR3 nucleotide sequence: TGTGCCAGCAGTTTGGGGGGTGTCCGAGGATACACTGAAGCTTTCTTT. Protein: CASSLGGVRGYTEAFF.

The sample holds a few counts of this clonotype. This sequence joins TRBV7-3 and TRBJ2-1, with D perhaps being TRBD1 or TRBD2 (6 bases each). V was trimmed by 6 bases and J by 4 bases, leaving 16 bases between them. CDR3 length: 15 amino acids. Germline lookup yields CDR1 SGHTA and CDR2 FQGTGA. The CDR3 sequence is CASSRGLATYNEQFF. In nucleotides, the CDR3 is TGTGCCAGCAGTCGGGGGCTAGCGACATACAATGAGCAGTTCTTC. Combining the CDR3 with reference TRBV7-3 and TRBJ2-1 gives the whole variable domain GAGVSQTPSNKVTEKGKYVELRCDPISGHTALYWYRQSLGQGPEFLIYFQGTGAADDSGLPNDRFFAVRPEGSVSTLKIQRTERGDSAVYLCASSRGLATYNEQFFGPGTRLTVL.

The chain joins TRBV29-1 to TRBJ2-1; 14 nucleotides agree with TRBD2. CDR1 and CDR2 from the germline V gene are SQVTM and ANQGSEA. CDR3 length: 14 amino acids. V lost 4 bases to trimming and J lost 9 bases; unmatched junction nucleotides: 5. CDR3 region: CSVGGTSGSVEQFF. The DNA for the CDR3 is TGCAGCGTTGGGGGGACTAGCGGGAGCGTTGAGCAGTTCTTC.

This clonotype was seen a few times. The rearrangement joins TRBV27 to TRBJ1-1; the D gene is possibly TRBD1 (5 bases). The CDR3 runs 15 residues. Germline V gene lookup returns CDR1 MNHEY and CDR2 SMNVEV (reference sequence). Deletions cut 0 bases from V and 3 bases from J, with 11 bases between. CDR3 bases: TGTGCCAGCAGTTTATCCCCCAGGGCGGACACTGAAGCTTTCTTT. Protein: CASSLSPRADTEAFF.

The rearrangement uses TRBV20-1 and TRBJ2-1; 7 nucleotides agree with TRBD2. In germline, CDR1 is DFQATT, CDR2 SNEGSKA (reference sequence). Trimming took 5 bases from V and 10 from J; bases not matched to a gene: 11. CDR3 length: 13 amino acids. The CDR3 sequence is CSAPRLAGSEQFF. The CDR3 region has the DNA TGCAGTGCTCCTCGACTAGCCGGGAGCGAGCAGTTCTTC.

The chain is built from TRBV7-3 and TRBJ2-3, with D perhaps assigned TRBD1 or TRBD2 (5 bases each). Germline V gene sequence: CDR1 SGHTA, CDR2 FQGTGA. The V and J ends lost 5 bases and 4 bases respectively, with 13 bases between them. This CDR3 contains 14 residues. The CDR3 region is CASSPGTLADTQYF. The CDR3 DNA reads TGTGCCAGCAGCCCCGGGACCCTCGCAGATACGCAGTATTTT.